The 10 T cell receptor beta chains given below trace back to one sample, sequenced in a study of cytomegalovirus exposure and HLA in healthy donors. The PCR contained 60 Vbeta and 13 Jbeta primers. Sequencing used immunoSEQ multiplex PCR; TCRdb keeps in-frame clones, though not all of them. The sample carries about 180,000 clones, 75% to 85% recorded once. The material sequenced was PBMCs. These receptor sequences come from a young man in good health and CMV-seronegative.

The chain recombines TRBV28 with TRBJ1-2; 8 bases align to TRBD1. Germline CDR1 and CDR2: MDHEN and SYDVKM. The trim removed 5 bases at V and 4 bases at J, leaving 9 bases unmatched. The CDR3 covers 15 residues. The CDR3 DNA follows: TGTGCCAGCAGTAACAGGGGGAGGGGGACCTATGGCTACACCTTC. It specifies CASSNRGRGTYGYTF.

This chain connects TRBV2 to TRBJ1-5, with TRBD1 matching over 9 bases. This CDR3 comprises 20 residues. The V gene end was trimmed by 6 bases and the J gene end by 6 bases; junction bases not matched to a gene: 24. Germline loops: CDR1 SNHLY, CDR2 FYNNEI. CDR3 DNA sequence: TGTGCCAGCAGGGGTACACAGAACGCCGGGACAGGGACTAGCGGTCAGCCCCAGCATTTT. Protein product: CASRGTQNAGTGTSGQPQHF.

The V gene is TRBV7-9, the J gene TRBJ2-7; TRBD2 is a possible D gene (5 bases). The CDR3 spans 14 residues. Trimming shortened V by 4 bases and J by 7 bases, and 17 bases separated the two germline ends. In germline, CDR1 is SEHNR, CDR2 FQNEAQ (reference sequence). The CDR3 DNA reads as TGTGCCAGCAGCTCGCCCGGACTGAATAGGGAGCAGTACTTC. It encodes CASSSPGLNREQYF.

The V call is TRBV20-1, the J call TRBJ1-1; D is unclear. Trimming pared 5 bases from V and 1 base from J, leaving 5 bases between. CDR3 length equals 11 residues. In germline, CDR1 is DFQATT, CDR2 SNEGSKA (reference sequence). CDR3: CSADSNTEAFF. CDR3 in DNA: TGCAGTGCTGACTCGAACACTGAAGCTTTCTTT.

The DNA for the CDR3 is TGTGCCAGCAGTTCCCAAGGCGGGAGAAACTACAATGAGCAGTTCTTC. Encoded protein: CASSSQGGRNYNEQFF. The chain carries TRBV27 and TRBJ2-1, with 7 bases that match TRBD2. Germline assignment: CDR1 MNHEY and CDR2 SMNVEV (reference sequence). V was pared by 4 bases and J by 3 bases, with 9 bases of the junction left unmatched. The CDR3 sequence is 16 residues long.

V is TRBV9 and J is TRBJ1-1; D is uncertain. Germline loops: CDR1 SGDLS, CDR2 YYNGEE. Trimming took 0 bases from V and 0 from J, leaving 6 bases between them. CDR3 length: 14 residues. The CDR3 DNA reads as TGTGCCAGCAGCGTAGGTACAGTGAACACTGAAGCTTTCTTT. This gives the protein CASSVGTVNTEAFF.

For the CDR3, the DNA is TGTGCCAGCAGCTTTCGACTTTCCGCCAAAAACATTCAGTACTTC. It encodes CASSFRLSAKNIQYF. The V and J genes are TRBV28 and TRBJ2-4; D not certain. The CDR3 consists of 15 residues. V lost 6 bases and J lost 1, with 13 bases in between. Per the germline V gene, CDR1 is MDHEN and CDR2 is SYDVKM.

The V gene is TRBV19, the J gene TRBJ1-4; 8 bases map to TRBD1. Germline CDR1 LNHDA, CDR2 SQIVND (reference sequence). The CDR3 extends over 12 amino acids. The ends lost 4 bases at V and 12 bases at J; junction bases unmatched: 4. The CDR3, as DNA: TGTGCCAGTAGTACCAGGACAGGGCAACTGTTTTTT. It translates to CASSTRTGQLFF.

CDR3 protein: CASSVGQGVAFF. Here the CDR3 DNA reads TGTGCCAGCAGCGTAGGACAGGGAGTAGCTTTCTTT. This chain connects TRBV9 to TRBJ1-1, with 7 bases matching TRBD1. CDR3 length: 12 residues. Germline CDR1 is SGDLS and CDR2 is YYNGEE. V lost 0 bases, J lost 10 bases, and 3 bases stayed unmatched.

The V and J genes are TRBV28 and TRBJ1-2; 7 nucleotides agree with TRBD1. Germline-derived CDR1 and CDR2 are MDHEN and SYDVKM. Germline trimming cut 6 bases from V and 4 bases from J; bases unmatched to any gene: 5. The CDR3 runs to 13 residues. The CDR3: CASSRDRVYGYTF. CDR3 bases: TGTGCCAGCAGCAGAGACAGGGTCTATGGCTACACCTTC.